The 32 T cell receptor beta chains below were found in one sample sequenced in a study of regulatory T cells in long-lasting Graves disease. Time point in this sample: newly diagnosed GD, antithyroid drugs for less than 3 months. PBMC-derived RNA was used for the TCR library. Arm-PCR with iRepertoire HTBI primers amplified the CDR3 regions for these TCR beta libraries. TCRdb passed the multiplex PCR reads through MiXCR, listing each CDR3 protein once. The sample holds 350,000 to 500,000 distinct CDR3 sequences, about 15% seen once. These data also featured in a second study, about T cells in Graves' hyperthyroidism and ophthalmopathy.

The sample here was peripheral blood mononuclear cells (PBMCs), taken at new diagnosis, from a patient treated with antithyroid drugs. All receptors come from a woman aged 25 to 39 with Graves disease.

Concerning this clonotype: No DNA is shown, since the ends of the CDR3 on it are uncertain; the CDR3 is the one TCRdb lists. The chain has TRBV6-5 and TRBJ1-5. The CDR3 sequence runs 20 residues, both termini included. Looked up from germline, CDR1 is MNHEY and CDR2 is SVGAGI. The CDR3 protein is CASSSNYEQYFGPGNQPQHF.

This clonotype was found many times. The rearrangement joins TRBV2 to TRBJ2-2; 7 nucleotides agree with TRBD1. The germline V gene has CDR1 SNHLY and CDR2 FYNNEI. This CDR3 has 14 amino acids. With V trimmed by 4 bases and J by 4 bases, 3 bases remained unmatched. CDR3 in amino acids: CASSGWDSTGELFF. The CDR3 nucleotides read TGTGCCAGCAGTGGATGGGACAGCACCGGGGAGCTGTTTTTT. The complete variable domain, with remaining parts taken from reference TRBV2 and TRBJ2-2, reads EPEVTQTPSHQVTQMGQEVILRCVPISNHLYFYWYRQILGQKVEFLVSFYNNEISEKSEIFDDQFSVERPDGSNFTLKIRSTKLEDSAMYFCASSGWDSTGELFFGEGSRLTVL.

This clonotype has just a few counts. The chain recombines TRBV7-2 with TRBJ2-3; maybe TRBD2 (5 bases). Germline CDR1 and CDR2: SGHTA and FQGNSA. Trimming removed 1 base from V and 1 base from J, with 9 bases in between. The CDR3 is made up of 15 amino acids. The CDR3 DNA reads as TGTGCCAGCAGCTTAGACCGCGGGCGCACAGATACGCAGTATTTT. This translates into CASSLDRGRTDTQYF.

This clonotype occurred many times. The chain employs TRBV28 and TRBJ2-1; TRBD2 aligns across 11 bases. The CDR3 is made up of 15 amino acids. V lost 3 bases and J lost 6; bases outside the gene matches: 4. Germline values: CDR1 MDHEN, CDR2 SYDVKM. The CDR3 here is CASSFLLAGVNEQFF. CDR3 in DNA: TGTGCCAGCAGTTTCTTACTAGCGGGAGTCAATGAGCAGTTCTTC.

The table lists this clonotype with many counts. This chain uses TRBV28 with TRBJ1-5, with 8 bases that match TRBD1. CDR3 size: 14 residues. The ends lost 2 bases at V and 6 bases at J; junction bases unmatched: 3. Germline CDR1 MDHEN, CDR2 SYDVKM. The CDR3 DNA follows: TGTGCCAGCAGTTTAGGGACAGGAATTCAGCCCCAGCATTTT. It yields the protein CASSLGTGIQPQHF.

This clonotype was counted only a few times. Given a much more abundant clone one base away, this may be a read error. This chain connects TRBV3-1 to TRBJ1-1; D unresolved. This CDR3 contains 12 residues. The germline V gene has CDR1 LGHDT and CDR2 YNNKEL (reference sequence). The CDR3 DNA reads TGTGCCAGCGGCCAAGATCTAAAAGGAGCTTTCTTT. It specifies CASGQDLKGAFF.

This clonotype has a count of ten or more. The gene calls are TRBV7-9 and TRBJ2-5, with D tentatively TRBD1 (5 bases). This CDR3 region has 14 residues. The V and J ends lost 6 bases and 4 bases respectively, with 15 bases between them. Germline V lookup: CDR1 SEHNR, CDR2 FQNEAQ (reference sequence). CDR3: CASRPPRAPETQYF. In DNA form, the CDR3 reads TGTGCCAGCAGACCCCCCAGGGCCCCAGAGACCCAGTACTTC.

Concerning this clonotype itself: Given a much more abundant clone one base away, this may be a read error. The J gene is TRBJ2-1, the V gene TRBV20-1, with 7 bases lining up with TRBD2. The CDR3 is 13 residues long. Trimming took 4 bases from V and 9 from J; bases not matched to a gene: 9. The germline CDR1 and CDR2 sequences are DFQATT and SNEGSKA (reference sequence). The CDR3 protein is CSAKPLGGSEQFF. The DNA of the CDR3 is TGCAGTGCTAAACCCCTTGGCGGGAGTGAGCAGTTCTTC.

In its sample, this clonotype was seen many times. The genes are TRBV20-1 and TRBJ2-6, with unresolved D. In germline, CDR1 is DFQATT, CDR2 SNEGSKA (reference sequence). This CDR3 contains 16 residues. The V end lost 4 bases, the J end lost 0 bases, and 13 bases lay between the germline ends. CDR3: CSAIWGESSGANVLTF. CDR3 DNA: TGCAGTGCTATCTGGGGTGAGAGCTCTGGGGCCAACGTCCTGACTTTC.

Ten or more counts support this clonotype. The chain recombines TRBV11-2 with TRBJ1-2; D call uncertain. There are 15 residues in the CDR3. CDR1 and CDR2 from the germline V gene are SGHAT and FQNNGV. V was pared by 4 bases and J by 0 bases, with 12 bases between. CDR3 nucleotides: TGTGCCAGCAGCTCAATCGTAAAACCTAACTATGGCTACACCTTC. Protein sequence: CASSSIVKPNYGYTF.

This clonotype was detected only a few times. J is TRBJ1-2 and V is TRBV13; D may be TRBD1 (6 bases). The CDR3 loop spans 13 amino acids. Germline CDR1 and CDR2: PRHDT and FYEKMQ (reference sequence). The V gene lost 2 bases and the J gene lost 3 bases, with 7 bases spanning the gap. DNA for the CDR3: TGTGCCAGCAGCTTAAGACAGGACTATGGCTACACCTTC. It specifies CASSLRQDYGYTF. The complete variable domain, with remaining parts taken from reference TRBV13 and TRBJ1-2, reads AAGVIQSPRHLIKEKRETATLKCYPIPRHDTVYWYQQGPGQDPQFLISFYEKMQSDKGSIPDRFSAQQFSDYHSELNMSSLELGDSALYFCASSLRQDYGYTFGSGTRLTVV.

This clonotype was detected many times. This sequence joins TRBV29-1 and TRBJ1-4; a possible D gene is TRBD1 (5 bases). Trimming stripped 4 bases from V and 3 bases from J, with 15 bases between. The CDR3 sequence is 15 residues long. Germline loops: CDR1 SQVTM, CDR2 ANQGSEA. This CDR3 reads CSVGGSRGANEKLFF. The CDR3 nucleotides are TGCAGCGTTGGGGGCTCTCGAGGGGCTAATGAAAAACTGTTTTTT.

This clonotype was found many times. V gene TRBV7-9 combines with J gene TRBJ1-5; D is undetermined. CDR1 and CDR2 (germline): SEHNR, FQNEAQ (reference sequence). V gave up 2 bases and J gave up 5 bases, with 4 bases separating them. CDR3 length: 12 residues. CDR3 loop: CASSLPDQPQHF. For the CDR3, the DNA is TGTGCCAGCAGCTTACCAGATCAGCCCCAGCATTTT.

This clonotype was seen repeatedly, ten times or more. The chain joins TRBV5-1 to TRBJ2-1; unclear D gene. Germline loops: CDR1 SGHRS, CDR2 YFSETQ. Trimming shortened V by 0 bases and J by 0 bases, and 10 bases separated the two germline ends. CDR3 length: 16 residues. In nucleotides, the CDR3 is TGCGCCAGCAGCTTGGCGGCTAGGAGCTCCTACAATGAGCAGTTCTTC. Protein sequence: CASSLAARSSYNEQFF.

The chain recombines TRBV7-9 with TRBJ1-2, with D hard to call. Trimming shortened V by 5 bases and J by 8 bases, and 9 bases separated the two germline ends. The germline gives CDR1 SEHNR, CDR2 FQNEAQ (reference sequence). The CDR3 consists of 11 residues. DNA for the CDR3: TGTGCCAGCAGCCCTCTAGCGGGCTACACCTTC. Its translation: CASSPLAGYTF.

As to this clonotype: This clone may be a read error of a much larger clone one base away. The chain has TRBV6-2 or TRBV6-3 and TRBJ2-7, with unresolved D. Germline V gene lookup returns CDR1 MNHEY and CDR2 SVGEGT. This CDR3 is 13 amino acids long. The CDR3 DNA reads TGTGCCGGCAGTTACTCCCCTCGGGCCGAGCAGTACTTC. It codes for CAGSYSPRAEQYF.

This clonotype was observed a handful of times. The chain joins TRBV13 to TRBJ1-2; D perhaps matches TRBD1 (6 bases). This CDR3 region has 15 residues. Germline V gene data show CDR1 as PRHDT and CDR2 as FYEKMQ (reference sequence). V lost 4 bases and J lost 6, with 18 bases in between. The CDR3 bases are TGTGCCAGCAGCTCAAACTTAGACAGGAGGAATGGCTACACCTTC. Translated: CASSSNLDRRNGYTF.

This clonotype was counted many times. The chain employs TRBV20-1 and TRBJ2-5, with 7 nucleotides matching TRBD1. Germline lookup yields CDR1 DFQATT and CDR2 SNEGSKA (reference sequence). The CDR3 extends over 16 amino acids. V shed 5 bases and J 5 bases; nucleotides not matched to a gene: 17. The DNA for the CDR3 is TGCAGTGCTCCTAATTCGAGACAGGGAAACTACGAGACCCAGTACTTC. It yields the protein CSAPNSRQGNYETQYF.

The V and J genes are TRBV19 and TRBJ2-2; 12 nucleotides agree with TRBD1. Germline V gene sequence: CDR1 LNHDA, CDR2 SQIVND (reference sequence). The CDR3 is 14 amino acids. V was pared by 10 bases and J by 5 bases, with 5 bases of the junction left unmatched. CDR3 bases: TGTGCCATCCGGGACAGGGGGCGGACCGGGGAGCTGTTTTTT. Its protein product is CAIRDRGRTGELFF.

This clonotype was seen at least ten times. The V gene is TRBV5-1, the J gene TRBJ2-1; TRBD2 agrees at 12 bases. CDR3 size: 15 residues. Germline V gene sequence: CDR1 SGHRS, CDR2 YFSETQ. V lost 7 bases, J lost 5 bases, and 7 bases stayed unmatched. The CDR3 nucleotides read TGCGCCAGCGGAAGGACTAGCGGGACCCACAATGAGCAGTTCTTC. Its protein is CASGRTSGTHNEQFF. Using reference TRBV5-1 and TRBJ2-1 for the parts outside the CDR3, the full variable domain is KAGVTQTPRYLIKTRGQQVTLSCSPISGHRSVSWYQQTPGQGLQFLFEYFSETQRNKGNFPGRFSGRQFSNSRSEMNVSTLELGDSALYLCASGRTSGTHNEQFFGPGTRLTVL.

This clonotype came up a few times. The V call is TRBV6-2 or TRBV6-3, the J call TRBJ2-5; unclear D gene. The V and J ends lost 10 bases and 0 bases respectively, with 9 bases between them. The CDR3 consists of 12 residues. The germline V gene encodes CDR1 MNHEY and CDR2 SVGEGT. CDR3 nucleotides: TGTGCCACCTCTTCCAACCAAGAGACCCAGTACTTC. Translation gives CATSSNQETQYF.

This clonotype was recorded many times. The chain has TRBV12-3 or TRBV12-4 and TRBJ1-1, with D unresolved. The CDR3 has 13 residues. V dropped 6 bases and J dropped 8 bases, with 16 bases sitting between them. The CDR3 DNA follows: TGTGCCAGCAGGCCCAACGGGCTGTGGGAAGCTTTCTTT. Translation: CASRPNGLWEAFF.

V gene TRBV16 combines with J gene TRBJ2-1; 8 nucleotides match TRBD2. The length of the CDR3 is 15 residues. With V trimmed by 8 bases and J by 6 bases, 12 bases remained unmatched. Germline CDR1 is KGHSY and CDR2 is FQNENV. The CDR3: CASPLSGSLLNEQFF. For the CDR3, the DNA is TGTGCCAGCCCACTCAGCGGGAGCCTTCTCAATGAGCAGTTCTTC.

The chain couples TRBV5-1 to TRBJ2-4; D remains ambiguous. Germline V lookup: CDR1 SGHRS, CDR2 YFSETQ. The V end lost 0 bases, the J end lost 5 bases, and 12 bases lay between the germline ends. The CDR3 extends over 15 amino acids. CDR3 nucleotides: TGCGCCAGCAGCTTGGCCCGCGACAAAGAAAACATTCAGTACTTC. It yields the protein CASSLARDKENIQYF.

This chain connects TRBV5-1 to TRBJ2-5; no firm D call. CDR1 and CDR2 from the germline V gene are SGHRS and YFSETQ. This CDR3 has 14 amino acids. V lost 3 bases and J 3 bases, leaving 12 bases between the germline ends. As DNA, the CDR3 is TGCGCCAGCAGCTCCCCTTCCAAGAAAGAGACCCAGTACTTC. Residues: CASSSPSKKETQYF. Combining the CDR3 with reference TRBV5-1 and TRBJ2-5 gives the whole variable domain KAGVTQTPRYLIKTRGQQVTLSCSPISGHRSVSWYQQTPGQGLQFLFEYFSETQRNKGNFPGRFSGRQFSNSRSEMNVSTLELGDSALYLCASSSPSKKETQYFGPGTRLLVL.

This clonotype appeared many times. This chain joins TRBV11-2 and TRBJ2-3; 8 bases match TRBD1. J was trimmed by 0 bases and V by 0 bases; bases with no gene match: 2. The germline V gene encodes CDR1 SGHAT and CDR2 FQNNGV. The CDR3 consists of 16 residues. The CDR3 DNA sequence: TGTGCCAGCAGCTTAGACAGGGACAGGAGCACAGATACGCAGTATTTT. Translated, it gives CASSLDRDRSTDTQYF. Full variable domain (outside the CDR3, taken from reference TRBV11-2 and TRBJ2-3): EAGVAQSPRYKIIEKRQSVAFWCNPISGHATLYWYQQILGQGPKLLIQFQNNGVVDDSQLPKDRFSAERLKGVDSTLKIQPAKLEDSAVYLCASSLDRDRSTDTQYFGPGTRLTVL.

The chain links TRBV28 to TRBJ1-2; 10 nucleotides agree with TRBD1. This CDR3 spans 16 amino acids. J lost 1 base, V lost 5 bases, and 7 bases had no gene match. Germline assignment: CDR1 MDHEN and CDR2 SYDVKM. The CDR3 DNA is TGTGCCAGCAGTCGCTCGGGACAGGGGTTTAACTATGGCTACACCTTC. Protein: CASSRSGQGFNYGYTF.

The chain uses TRBV29-1 and TRBJ1-2; D perhaps matches TRBD1 (5 bases). CDR1 SQVTM and CDR2 ANQGSEA come from the germline V gene. There are 13 residues in the CDR3. Trimming took 4 bases from V and 2 from J, leaving 11 bases between them. Here the CDR3 reads CSVAGESNYGYTF. DNA of the CDR3: TGCAGCGTTGCGGGGGAATCCAACTATGGCTACACCTTC. The full variable domain, its missing parts supplied by reference TRBV29-1 and TRBJ1-2, is SAVISQKPSRDICQRGTSLTIQCQVDSQVTMMFWYRQQPGQSLTLIATANQGSEATYESGFVIDKFPISRPNLTFSTLTVSNMSPEDSSIYLCSVAGESNYGYTFGSGTRLTVV.

Ten or more counts support this clonotype. This chain connects TRBV7-2 to TRBJ1-2; maybe TRBD1 (5 bases). Trimming took off 1 base at V and 7 bases at J, with 10 bases between the two ends. This CDR3 contains 13 residues. Germline loops: CDR1 SGHTA, CDR2 FQGNSA. The CDR3 here is CASSLGTGRGYTF. The CDR3 DNA follows: TGTGCCAGCAGCTTAGGGACGGGACGTGGCTACACCTTC.

This rearrangement joins TRBV11-2 to TRBJ2-3, with D unclear. This CDR3 region has 15 residues. Germline CDR1 is SGHAT and CDR2 is FQNNGV. V lost 5 bases, J lost 4 bases, and 16 bases lay in between. CDR3 amino acids: CASSPRLGPADTQYF. In nucleotides, the CDR3 is TGTGCCAGCAGCCCGAGGCTGGGCCCCGCAGATACGCAGTATTTT.

Ten or more counts support this clonotype. This rearrangement joins TRBV28 to TRBJ2-3; TRBD2 matches at 9 bases. The CDR3 runs 17 residues. The ends lost 0 bases at V and 1 base at J; junction bases unmatched: 5. Germline CDR1 reads MDHEN; CDR2 reads SYDVKM. CDR3 nucleotides: TGTGCCAGCAGTTTATGGGCTAGCGGGACCGGCACAGATACGCAGTATTTT. It yields the protein CASSLWASGTGTDTQYF.

This clonotype was counted at least ten times. V usage is TRBV6-2 or TRBV6-3 and J usage is TRBJ2-7; 8 bases are a match to TRBD2. CDR1 and CDR2 (germline): MNHEY, SVGEGT. The V gene end was trimmed by 4 bases and the J gene end by 0 bases; junction bases not matched to a gene: 8. This CDR3 contains 16 residues. CDR3 sequence (DNA): TGTGCCAGCAGTTGGCGAGCGGGAGAGAGCTCCTACGAGCAGTACTTC. This gives the protein CASSWRAGESSYEQYF.